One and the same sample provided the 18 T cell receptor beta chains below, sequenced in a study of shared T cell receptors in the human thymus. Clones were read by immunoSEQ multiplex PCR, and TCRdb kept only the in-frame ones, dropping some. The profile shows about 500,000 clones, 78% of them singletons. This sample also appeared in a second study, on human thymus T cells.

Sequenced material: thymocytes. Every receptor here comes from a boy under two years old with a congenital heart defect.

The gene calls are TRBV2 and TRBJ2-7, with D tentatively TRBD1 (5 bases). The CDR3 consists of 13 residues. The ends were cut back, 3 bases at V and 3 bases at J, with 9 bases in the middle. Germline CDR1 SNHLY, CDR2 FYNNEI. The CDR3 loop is CASSESGYYEQYF. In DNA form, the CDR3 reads TGTGCCAGCAGTGAGTCAGGGTACTACGAGCAGTACTTC.

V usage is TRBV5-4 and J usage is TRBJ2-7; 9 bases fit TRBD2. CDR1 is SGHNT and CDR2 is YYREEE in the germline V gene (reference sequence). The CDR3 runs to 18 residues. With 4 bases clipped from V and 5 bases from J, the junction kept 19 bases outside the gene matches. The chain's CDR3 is CASSVFQGLGGRANEQYF. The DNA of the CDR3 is TGTGCCAGCAGCGTCTTCCAAGGCCTCGGCGGGAGGGCCAACGAGCAGTACTTC. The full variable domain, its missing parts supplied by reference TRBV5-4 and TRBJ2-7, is ETGVTQSPTHLIKTRGQQVTLRCSSQSGHNTVSWYQQALGQGPQFIFQYYREEENGRGNFPPRFSGLQFPNYSSELNVNALELDDSALYLCASSVFQGLGGRANEQYFGPGTRLTVT.

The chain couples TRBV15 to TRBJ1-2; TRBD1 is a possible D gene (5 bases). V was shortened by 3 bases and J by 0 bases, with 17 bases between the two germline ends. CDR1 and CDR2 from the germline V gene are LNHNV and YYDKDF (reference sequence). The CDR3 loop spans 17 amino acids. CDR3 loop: CATSSIAGSPSNYGYTF. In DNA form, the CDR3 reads TGTGCCACCAGCAGCATAGCAGGGTCCCCTTCTAACTATGGCTACACCTTC.

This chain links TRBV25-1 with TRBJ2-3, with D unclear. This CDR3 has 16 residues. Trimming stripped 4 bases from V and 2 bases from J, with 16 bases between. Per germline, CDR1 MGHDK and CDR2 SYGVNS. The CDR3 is CASSGNYPRYTDTQYF. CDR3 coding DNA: TGTGCCAGCAGTGGGAACTACCCTCGGTACACAGATACGCAGTATTTT. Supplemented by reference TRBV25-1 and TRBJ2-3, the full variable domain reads EADIYQTPRYLVIGTGKKITLECSQTMGHDKMYWYQQDPGMELHLIHYSYGVNSTEKGDLSSESTVSRIRTEHFPLTLESARPSHTSQYLCASSGNYPRYTDTQYFGPGTRLTVL.

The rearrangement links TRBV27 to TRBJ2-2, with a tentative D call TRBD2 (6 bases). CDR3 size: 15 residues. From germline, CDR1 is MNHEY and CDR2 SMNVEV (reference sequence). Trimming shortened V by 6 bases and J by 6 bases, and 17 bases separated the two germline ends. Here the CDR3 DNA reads TGTGCCAGCAGCCGAGCGGCCGGAGGGTCCGGGGAGCTGTTTTTT. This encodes CASSRAAGGSGELFF.

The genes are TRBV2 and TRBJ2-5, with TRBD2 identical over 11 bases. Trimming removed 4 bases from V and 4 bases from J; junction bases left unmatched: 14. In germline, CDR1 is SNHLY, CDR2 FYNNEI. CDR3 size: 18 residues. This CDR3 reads CASSVGSGRDTTPETQYF. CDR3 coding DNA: TGTGCCAGCAGTGTGGGTAGCGGGAGGGATACCACCCCAGAGACCCAGTACTTC.

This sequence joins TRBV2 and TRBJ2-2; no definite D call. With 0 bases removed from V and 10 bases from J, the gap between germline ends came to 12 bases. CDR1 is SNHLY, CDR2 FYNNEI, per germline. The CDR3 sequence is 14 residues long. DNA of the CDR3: TGTGCCAGCAGTGAAGCTGGGCTCCAGAAGGAGCTGTTTTTT. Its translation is CASSEAGLQKELFF.

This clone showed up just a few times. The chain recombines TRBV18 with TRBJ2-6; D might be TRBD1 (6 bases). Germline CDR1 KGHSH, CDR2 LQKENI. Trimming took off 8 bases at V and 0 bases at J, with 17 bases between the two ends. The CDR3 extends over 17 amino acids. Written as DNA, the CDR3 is TGTGCCAGCCCCGGGCAGGGGCCCAACTCTGGGGCCAACGTCCTGACTTTC. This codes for CASPGQGPNSGANVLTF.

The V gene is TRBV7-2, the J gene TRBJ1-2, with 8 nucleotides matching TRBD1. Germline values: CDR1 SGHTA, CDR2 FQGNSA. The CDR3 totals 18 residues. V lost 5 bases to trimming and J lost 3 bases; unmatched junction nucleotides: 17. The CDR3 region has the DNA TGTGCCAGCAGCCTATACCTAGTCCCAGGGGGCGATTACTATGGCTACACCTTC. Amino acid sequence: CASSLYLVPGGDYYGYTF.

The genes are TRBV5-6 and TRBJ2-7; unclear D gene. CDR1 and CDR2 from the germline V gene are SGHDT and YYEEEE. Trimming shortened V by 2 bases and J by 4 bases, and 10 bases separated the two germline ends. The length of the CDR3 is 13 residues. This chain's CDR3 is CASSLTIRYEQYF. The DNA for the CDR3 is TGTGCCAGCAGCTTAACGATTAGATACGAGCAGTACTTC.

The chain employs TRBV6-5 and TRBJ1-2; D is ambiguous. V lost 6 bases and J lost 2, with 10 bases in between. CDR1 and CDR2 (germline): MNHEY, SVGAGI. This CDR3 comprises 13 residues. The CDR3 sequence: CASRTTENYGYTF. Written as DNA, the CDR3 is TGTGCCAGCAGGACGACTGAGAACTATGGCTACACCTTC.

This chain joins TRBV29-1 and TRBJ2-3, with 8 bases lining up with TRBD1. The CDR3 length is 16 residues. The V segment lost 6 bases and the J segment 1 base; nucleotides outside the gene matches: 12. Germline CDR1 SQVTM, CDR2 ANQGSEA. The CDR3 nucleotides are TGCAGCGTGGGAACCCCTCTGGACAGGGGCACAGATACGCAGTATTTT. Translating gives CSVGTPLDRGTDTQYF.

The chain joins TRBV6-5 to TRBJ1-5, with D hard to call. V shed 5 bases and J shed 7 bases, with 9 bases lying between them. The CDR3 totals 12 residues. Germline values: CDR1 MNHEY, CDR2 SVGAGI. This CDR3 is CASSGPGQPQHF. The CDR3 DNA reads TGTGCCAGCAGTGGCCCGGGGCAGCCCCAGCATTTT.

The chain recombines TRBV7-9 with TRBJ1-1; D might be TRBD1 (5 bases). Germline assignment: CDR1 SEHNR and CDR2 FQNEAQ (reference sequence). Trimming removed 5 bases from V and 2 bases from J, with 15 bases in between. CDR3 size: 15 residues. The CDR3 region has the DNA TGTGCCAGCAGCCCCCGCAGGGCGACAAACACTGAAGCTTTCTTT. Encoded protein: CASSPRRATNTEAFF.

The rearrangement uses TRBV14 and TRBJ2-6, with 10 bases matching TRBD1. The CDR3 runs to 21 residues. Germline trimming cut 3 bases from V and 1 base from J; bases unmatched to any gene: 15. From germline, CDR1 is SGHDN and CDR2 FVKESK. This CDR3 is CASSHETTGGGFLSGANVLTF. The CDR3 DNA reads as TGTGCCAGCAGCCACGAGACGACAGGGGGCGGCTTTTTGTCTGGGGCCAACGTCCTGACTTTC.

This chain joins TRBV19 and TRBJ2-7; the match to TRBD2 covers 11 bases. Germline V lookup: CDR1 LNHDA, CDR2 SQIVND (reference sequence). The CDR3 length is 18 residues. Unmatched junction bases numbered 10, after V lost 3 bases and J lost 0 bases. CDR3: CASSIAGLAELGSYEQYF. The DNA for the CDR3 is TGTGCCAGTAGTATTGCGGGACTAGCGGAGTTGGGCTCCTACGAGCAGTACTTC. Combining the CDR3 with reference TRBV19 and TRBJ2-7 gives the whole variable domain DGGITQSPKYLFRKEGQNVTLSCEQNLNHDAMYWYRQDPGQGLRLIYYSQIVNDFQKGDIAEGYSVSREKKESFPLTVTSAQKNPTAFYLCASSIAGLAELGSYEQYFGPGTRLTVT.

Here the CDR3 DNA reads TGCAGCGTTAACCAAGGGGATGGCTACACCTTC. It encodes CSVNQGDGYTF. The chain combines TRBV29-1 with TRBJ1-2, with a possible D match to TRBD1 (5 bases). CDR1 and CDR2 (germline): SQVTM, ANQGSEA. The length of the CDR3 is 11 residues. V gave up 5 bases and J gave up 6 bases, with 10 bases separating them.

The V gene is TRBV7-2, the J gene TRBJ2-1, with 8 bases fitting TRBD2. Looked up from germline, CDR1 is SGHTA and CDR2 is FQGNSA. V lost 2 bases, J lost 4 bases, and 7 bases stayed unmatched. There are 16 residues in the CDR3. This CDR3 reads CASSLRGAGEYNEQFF. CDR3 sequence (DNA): TGTGCCAGCAGCTTACGGGGAGCGGGAGAGTACAATGAGCAGTTCTTC.